These T cell receptor beta chains were read from a single sample in a study of cytomegalovirus exposure and HLA in healthy donors. Sequencing was performed with immunoSEQ multiplex PCR; in TCRdb, only in-frame clones are kept and a portion is missing. The sample has just over 150,000 clones; about three quarters are singletons. The sample taken for sequencing was PBMCs. The source is a woman aged 40 to 50 in good health and CMV-seronegative. Both conserved end residues are part of each CDR3. The order of the fields is clone size, J gene, D gene, V gene, CDR3 DNA, CDR3 protein. D genes are given only for firm matches. Clone size, where shown, is once, few, many, or a class for clones that have expanded.

size: NA
J: TRBJ2-5
D: TRBD1
V: TRBV4-1
DNA: TGCGCCAGCAGCCTAAGGCGCACAGGGGGCCATGGGGAGACCCAGTACTTC
CDR3: CASSLRRTGGHGETQYF

size: NA
J: TRBJ1-3
D: NA
V: TRBV19
DNA: TGTGCCAGTAATGTCGGACAGTTGGGATCTGGAAACACCATATATTTT
CDR3: CASNVGQLGSGNTIYF

size: NA
J: TRBJ1-2
D: NA
V: TRBV5-4
DNA: TGTGCCAGCAGCTTGGGCAGGGGCTCCGTGGGCTACACCTTC
CDR3: CASSLGRGSVGYTF

size: NA
J: TRBJ2-2
D: NA
V: TRBV5-4
DNA: TGTGCCAGCAGCGGGCAGGGGATACACACCGGGGAGCTGTTTTTT
CDR3: CASSGQGIHTGELFF

size: NA
J: TRBJ2-1
D: TRBD2
V: TRBV5-4
DNA: TGTGCCAGCAGCCCGACCCTAGCGGGGAACAATGAGCAGTTCTTC
CDR3: CASSPTLAGNNEQFF

size: once
J: TRBJ2-3
D: NA
V: TRBV7-8
DNA: TGTGCCAGCAGCTTAGGCTTAATAGGCGGGGAGGTAACAGATACGCAGTATTTT
CDR3: CASSLGLIGGEVTDTQYF

size: NA
J: TRBJ1-6
D: TRBD1
V: TRBV9
DNA: TGTGCCAGCAGCGTTAGACCGGGACAGGGTAATTCACCCCTCCACTTT
CDR3: CASSVRPGQGNSPLHF

size: NA
J: TRBJ1-1
D: NA
V: TRBV14
DNA: TGTGCCAGCAGCCTCGGGGGGAACACTGAAGCTTTCTTT
CDR3: CASSLGGNTEAFF

size: NA
J: TRBJ2-3
D: TRBD2
V: TRBV5-1
DNA: TGCGCCAGCAGCTTGGGACTAGCGGAGTTCACAGATACGCAGTATTTT
CDR3: CASSLGLAEFTDTQYF

size: NA
J: TRBJ2-5
D: TRBD2
V: TRBV11-2
DNA: TGTGCCAGCAGAGCGGGAGCGGGGGGCCAAGAGACCCAGTACTTC
CDR3: CASRAGAGGQETQYF

size: NA
J: TRBJ2-7
D: NA
V: TRBV28
DNA: TGTGCCAGCACCCCGGTGGGCAGGGTCTACGAGCAGTACTTC
CDR3: CASTPVGRVYEQYF

size: NA
J: TRBJ1-2
D: TRBD1
V: TRBV5-1
DNA: TGCGCCAGCAGTCCGGACAGGGGCTATGGCTACACCTTC
CDR3: CASSPDRGYGYTF

size: NA
J: TRBJ2-1
D: TRBD2
V: TRBV5-4
DNA: TGTGCCAGCAGCTTGGGTCGGACTAGCGGGGGATTCAATGAGCAGTTCTTC
CDR3: CASSLGRTSGGFNEQFF

size: NA
J: TRBJ2-7
D: NA
V: TRBV29-1
DNA: TGCAGCGTTGAAGGGGGAGAGGGCTACGAGCAGTACTTC
CDR3: CSVEGGEGYEQYF

size: few
J: TRBJ2-7
D: TRBD2
V: TRBV4-2
DNA: TGTGCCAGCAGCCAAGATCCGGCTAGCGGTTACGAGCAGTACTTC
CDR3: CASSQDPASGYEQYF

size: NA
J: TRBJ2-3
D: TRBD2
V: TRBV28
DNA: TGTGCCAGCAGTCCCTTTAGCGGGGGAGGTAGCACAGATACGCAGTATTTT
CDR3: CASSPFSGGGSTDTQYF

size: NA
J: TRBJ1-3
D: NA
V: TRBV28
DNA: TGTGCCAGCAACCACAGACAGAACGCTGGAAACACCATATATTTT
CDR3: CASNHRQNAGNTIYF

size: NA
J: TRBJ2-1
D: NA
V: TRBV27
DNA: TGTGCCAGCAGTTCAATAACTCGGGAGCAGTTCTTC
CDR3: CASSSITREQFF

size: NA
J: TRBJ2-3
D: TRBD1
V: TRBV2
DNA: TGTGCCAGCAGCGCGCGGACAGGAGGAATCACAGATACGCAGTATTTT
CDR3: CASSARTGGITDTQYF

size: NA
J: TRBJ2-5
D: TRBD2
V: TRBV13
DNA: TGTGCCAGCAGCCCTCCCGGCGGGGGGACTTCTCAAGAGACCCAGTACTTC
CDR3: CASSPPGGGTSQETQYF

size: NA
J: TRBJ2-7
D: NA
V: TRBV14
DNA: TGTGCCAGCAGCCGGGACACCGTCCCCACGGGAGAGCAGTACTTC
CDR3: CASSRDTVPTGEQYF

size: NA
J: TRBJ2-7
D: TRBD1
V: TRBV11-1
DNA: TGTGCCAGCAGCCCTGGACAGGGTGGGTACGAGCAGTACTTC
CDR3: CASSPGQGGYEQYF

size: once
J: TRBJ1-2
D: TRBD1
V: TRBV9
DNA: TGTGCCAGCAGCGCGAGACAGGGGAGGACTAACTATGGCTACACCTTC
CDR3: CASSARQGRTNYGYTF

size: NA
J: TRBJ1-2
D: TRBD1
V: TRBV20-1
DNA: TGCAGTGCGGGACAGGGTTTTGGCTACACCTTC
CDR3: CSAGQGFGYTF

size: few
J: TRBJ2-3
D: TRBD1
V: TRBV4-1
DNA: TGCGCCAGCAGCCAAGCCGGGACAGGGTCAGATACGCAGTATTTT
CDR3: CASSQAGTGSDTQYF

size: NA
J: TRBJ1-5
D: NA
V: TRBV6-5
DNA: TGTGCCAGCAGTTACAACAGCGGCGATCAGCCCCAGCATTTT
CDR3: CASSYNSGDQPQHF

size: NA
J: TRBJ1-5
D: NA
V: TRBV7-8
DNA: TGTGCCAGCAGCAAATTCCGGGACACAGATCAGCCCCAGCATTTT
CDR3: CASSKFRDTDQPQHF

size: few
J: TRBJ2-1
D: NA
V: TRBV6-4
DNA: TGTGCCAGCAGTGCGGGGGGCCTGGGTGAGCAGTTCTTC
CDR3: CASSAGGLGEQFF

size: NA
J: TRBJ1-6
D: NA
V: TRBV7-9
DNA: TGTGCCAGCAGCGGGACAAATAATTCACCCCTCCACTTT
CDR3: CASSGTNNSPLHF

size: once
J: TRBJ2-1
D: TRBD2
V: TRBV5-1
DNA: TGCGCCAGCAGCTCCGGGGGGGCGAGCAATGAGCAGTTCTTC
CDR3: CASSSGGASNEQFF

size: NA
J: TRBJ2-1
D: NA
V: TRBV11-3
DNA: TGTGCCAGCAGCTTAGGTCAGGGGGGCCGGGACAATGAGCAGTTCTTC
CDR3: CASSLGQGGRDNEQFF

size: NA
J: TRBJ2-7
D: NA
V: TRBV5-4
DNA: TGTGCCAGCAGCTCGCTACAGGGACCCTCCTACGAGCAGTACTTC
CDR3: CASSSLQGPSYEQYF